These 30 T cell receptor beta chains share one sample of origin, sequenced in a study of cytomegalovirus exposure and HLA in healthy donors. It was with 60 Vbeta and 13 Jbeta primers that the PCR ran. Clones were read by immunoSEQ multiplex PCR, and TCRdb kept only the in-frame ones, dropping some. The table lists more than 150,000 clones, roughly three quarters of them singletons. Material: PBMCs. The receptors were sampled from a woman aged 40-49 years in good health and CMV-seropositive.

The chain is built from TRBV18 and TRBJ1-6; 10 nucleotides match TRBD1. There are 16 residues in the CDR3. Looked up from germline, CDR1 is KGHSH and CDR2 is LQKENI. With V trimmed by 3 bases and J by 9 bases, 8 bases remained unmatched. The DNA of the CDR3 is TGTGCCAGCTCACCGGGGACAGGGGCTTGGAGTTCACCCCTCCACTTT. Translated: CASSPGTGAWSSPLHF.

The CDR3, as DNA: TGTGCCAGTATGGGAGCGGGGGGGCCTGCTGAGCAGTTCTTC. This codes for CASMGAGGPAEQFF. The gene calls are TRBV19 and TRBJ2-1, with 10 nucleotides matching TRBD2. Unmatched junction bases numbered 9, after V lost 7 bases and J lost 9 bases. The V gene's germline CDR1 is LNHDA and CDR2 SQIVND (reference sequence). There are 14 residues in the CDR3.

J is TRBJ2-3 and V is TRBV9; D might be TRBD2 (6 bases). The CDR3 is made up of 13 amino acids. The V gene lost 3 bases and the J gene lost 5 bases, with 10 bases spanning the gap. CDR1 and CDR2 from the germline V gene are SGDLS and YYNGEE. In DNA form, the CDR3 reads TGTGCCAGCAGCGAGACTAGTCGAGATACGCAGTATTTT. This sequence encodes CASSETSRDTQYF.

The chain carries TRBV9 and TRBJ2-3, with TRBD2 matching over 12 bases. From germline, CDR1 is SGDLS and CDR2 YYNGEE. The CDR3 is made up of 18 amino acids. J lost 2 bases, V lost 4 bases, and 11 bases had no gene match. The CDR3 DNA reads TGTGCCAGCAGCCCGTTAACCGGACTAGCGGGGTTCACAGATACGCAGTATTTT. This translates into CASSPLTGLAGFTDTQYF. Combining the CDR3 with reference TRBV9 and TRBJ2-3 gives the whole variable domain DSGVTQTPKHLITATGQRVTLRCSPRSGDLSVYWYQQSLDQGLQFLIQYYNGEERAKGNILERFSAQQFPDLHSELNLSSLELGDSALYFCASSPLTGLAGFTDTQYFGPGTRLTVL.

The chain is built from TRBV11-2 and TRBJ2-7; 9 bases match TRBD2. Losses at the gene ends were 10 bases for V and 4 bases for J; bases not matched to a gene: 8. The CDR3 extends over 13 amino acids. The germline gives CDR1 SGHAT, CDR2 FQNNGV. The CDR3 bases are TGTGCCACTGCGCGGCTAGCGGGGTACGAGCAGTACTTC. Translation: CATARLAGYEQYF.

The sample holds a few counts of this clone. The genes are TRBV5-4 and TRBJ1-2; 7 bases agree with TRBD1. CDR3 size: 14 residues. CDR1 is SGHNT, CDR2 YYREEE, per germline (reference sequence). Trimming removed 4 bases from V and 2 bases from J; junction bases left unmatched: 5. In DNA, the CDR3 is TGTGCCAGCAGCACTATGACAGGGAACTATGGCTACACCTTC. Its translation is CASSTMTGNYGYTF.

This clone was observed a single time. This rearrangement joins TRBV2 to TRBJ2-4; TRBD2 matches 11 bases. J gave up 0 bases and V 5 bases, and 9 bases lay outside the gene matches. The CDR3 contains 18 residues. The V gene's germline CDR1 is SNHLY and CDR2 FYNNEI. The CDR3 sequence: CASSTRSGGEVAKNIQYF. In DNA form, the CDR3 reads TGTGCCAGCAGTACACGTAGCGGGGGGGAAGTAGCCAAAAACATTCAGTACTTC.

The chain recombines TRBV28 with TRBJ2-5; possibly TRBD1 for D (6 bases). TRBJ2-7 explains the end of the DNA better; the J call may be wrong. Germline V CDR1 and CDR2: MDHEN, SYDVKM. The CDR3 has 15 residues. The CDR3 here is CASSTHSGTIYEQYF. In DNA form, the CDR3 reads TGTGCCAGCAGTACTCACTCCGGGACAATCTACGAGCAGTACTTC.

This clone occurred a few times. The V call is TRBV7-6, the J call TRBJ2-7, with 7 bases matching TRBD1. Trimming cost V 0 bases and J 4 bases; bases outside gene matches: 9. The length of the CDR3 is 16 residues. Looked up from germline, CDR1 is SGHVS and CDR2 is FNYEAQ. The CDR3 DNA follows: TGTGCCAGCAGCTTAGCGGCCGGGACAGAGAGTTACGAGCAGTACTTC. Amino acids: CASSLAAGTESYEQYF.

This clone was found a few times. The V and J genes are TRBV2 and TRBJ1-3; possibly TRBD1 for D (5 bases). The ends were cut back, 7 bases at V and 2 bases at J, with 6 bases in the middle. The CDR3 sequence is 12 residues long. Germline-derived CDR1 and CDR2 are SNHLY and FYNNEI. The CDR3 spells CASMTAGNTIYF. Written as DNA, the CDR3 is TGTGCCAGCATGACAGCTGGAAACACCATATATTTT.

The chain has TRBV30 and TRBJ1-1, with 8 bases identical to TRBD1. The V and J ends lost 3 bases and 5 bases, in that order; junction bases with no gene match: 11. The germline V gene has CDR1 GTSNPN and CDR2 SVGIG (reference sequence). The CDR3 is 15 residues long. DNA of the CDR3: TGTGCCTGGAGAGGTATGCGGACAGGGCATACTGAAGCTTTCTTT. It codes for CAWRGMRTGHTEAFF.

This chain joins TRBV19 and TRBJ1-5; no clear D gene. The ends were cut back, 8 bases at V and 1 base at J, with 15 bases in the middle. Germline CDR1 reads LNHDA; CDR2 reads SQIVND (reference sequence). The CDR3 runs to 15 residues. For the CDR3, the DNA is TGTGCCAGTTCCCGGGATTGGGGAAGCAATCAGCCCCAGCATTTT. It specifies CASSRDWGSNQPQHF.

The V call is TRBV11-2, the J call TRBJ1-6; D might be TRBD1 (5 bases). V was cut by 8 bases and J by 7 bases, with 15 bases left in between. This CDR3 is built from 14 residues. Looked up from germline, CDR1 is SGHAT and CDR2 is FQNNGV. This chain's CDR3 is CASQQGFGNSPLHF. The CDR3 DNA reads TGTGCCAGCCAGCAGGGATTTGGAAATTCACCCCTCCACTTT. The variable domain in full, completed from reference TRBV11-2 and TRBJ1-6, reads EAGVAQSPRYKIIEKRQSVAFWCNPISGHATLYWYQQILGQGPKLLIQFQNNGVVDDSQLPKDRFSAERLKGVDSTLKIQPAKLEDSAVYLCASQQGFGNSPLHFGNGTRLTVT.

The chain uses TRBV19 and TRBJ1-6; D unclear. Trimming cost V 7 bases and J 10 bases, with 17 bases left between them. Germline-derived CDR1 and CDR2 are LNHDA and SQIVND (reference sequence). The CDR3 covers 14 residues. CDR3 loop: CASTGKLSVSPLHF. CDR3 DNA: TGTGCCAGTACGGGGAAATTGTCAGTGTCACCCCTCCACTTT. Full variable domain (rest looked up from reference TRBV19 and TRBJ1-6): DGGITQSPKYLFRKEGQNVTLSCEQNLNHDAMYWYRQDPGQGLRLIYYSQIVNDFQKGDIAEGYSVSREKKESFPLTVTSAQKNPTAFYLCASTGKLSVSPLHFGNGTRLTVT.

CDR3 coding DNA: TGTGCCAGTAGTCCAGAAGGCAACTACCTCTATGGCTACACCTTC. It specifies CASSPEGNYLYGYTF. The rearrangement uses TRBV19 and TRBJ1-2; D gene uncertain. V lost 5 bases to trimming and J lost 4 bases, with 17 bases between them. This CDR3 comprises 15 residues. The germline gives CDR1 LNHDA, CDR2 SQIVND (reference sequence). The variable domain in full, with the rest retrieved from reference TRBV19 and TRBJ1-2, is DGGITQSPKYLFRKEGQNVTLSCEQNLNHDAMYWYRQDPGQGLRLIYYSQIVNDFQKGDIAEGYSVSREKKESFPLTVTSAQKNPTAFYLCASSPEGNYLYGYTFGSGTRLTVV.

V and J are TRBV4-1 and TRBJ1-4; D is uncertain. V lost 0 bases to trimming and J lost 6 bases, with 11 bases between them. Germline CDR1 is MGHRA and CDR2 is YSYEKL. This CDR3 contains 15 residues. For the CDR3, the DNA is TGCGCCAGCAGCCAAGACTCGTCTAAAGATGAAAAACTGTTTTTT. As protein: CASSQDSSKDEKLFF.

The chain links TRBV28 to TRBJ1-2; D is unresolved. The CDR3 has 15 residues. Trimming removed 4 bases at V and 3 bases at J, with 15 bases between. The V gene's germline CDR1 is MDHEN and CDR2 SYDVKM. The CDR3 region has the DNA TGTGCCAGCAGTTCGCGTCAGTTGGGCCACTATGGCTACACCTTC. Protein product: CASSSRQLGHYGYTF.

CDR3 in amino acids: CSAREAFGYTF. The CDR3 DNA sequence: TGCAGTGCTAGAGAAGCGTTTGGCTACACCTTC. This chain uses TRBV20-1 with TRBJ1-2; no firm D call. The germline gives CDR1 DFQATT, CDR2 SNEGSKA (reference sequence). The V end was cut by 0 bases, the J end by 7 bases, with 6 bases between. There are 11 residues in the CDR3.

This chain joins TRBV10-2 and TRBJ2-6; a weak D match, TRBD2 (6 bases). The CDR3 runs 16 residues. Germline V lookup: CDR1 WSHSY, CDR2 SAAADI. The V end lost 3 bases, the J end lost 2 bases, and 11 bases lay between the germline ends. CDR3: CASSENSGAGANVLTF. CDR3 DNA: TGCGCCAGCAGTGAAAATTCGGGGGCTGGGGCCAACGTCCTGACTTTC.

This chain uses TRBV9 with TRBJ2-3; the D gene is possibly TRBD2 (6 bases). The CDR3 is made up of 16 amino acids. Germline CDR1 reads SGDLS; CDR2 reads YYNGEE. Trimming took off 2 bases at V and 0 bases at J, with 13 bases between the two ends. This CDR3 reads CASSVIRETSTDTQYF. CDR3 nucleotides: TGTGCCAGCAGCGTGATACGGGAGACTAGCACAGATACGCAGTATTTT.

The rearrangement joins TRBV15 to TRBJ2-1, with D possibly TRBD1 on 5 matching bases. The V gene lost 4 bases and the J gene lost 9 bases, with 13 bases spanning the gap. Germline values: CDR1 LNHNV, CDR2 YYDKDF (reference sequence). CDR3 length equals 13 residues. CDR3 protein: CATSMQKRGEQFF. The CDR3 DNA sequence: TGTGCCACCAGCATGCAAAAAAGGGGTGAGCAGTTCTTC.

J is TRBJ2-7 and V is TRBV4-2; 9 bases fit TRBD2. Germline lookup yields CDR1 LGHNA and CDR2 YNFKEQ. With V trimmed by 0 bases and J by 4 bases, 4 bases remained unmatched. The length of the CDR3 is 15 residues. DNA of the CDR3: TGTGCCAGCAGCCAAGACTCTAGCGGGGATTACGAGCAGTACTTC. It translates to CASSQDSSGDYEQYF.

The CDR3 DNA reads TGTGCCAGCAGCTTAGGGGGCATTGCCTACGAGCAGTACTTC. Amino acids: CASSLGGIAYEQYF. The gene calls are TRBV5-6 and TRBJ2-7; 7 positions match TRBD1. CDR3 length equals 14 residues. J was trimmed by 2 bases and V by 2 bases; bases with no gene match: 4. The germline gives CDR1 SGHDT, CDR2 YYEEEE. The full variable domain, its missing parts supplied by reference TRBV5-6 and TRBJ2-7, is DAGVTQSPTHLIKTRGQQVTLRCSPKSGHDTVSWYQQALGQGPQFIFQYYEEEERQRGNFPDRFSGHQFPNYSSELNVNALLLGDSALYLCASSLGGIAYEQYFGPGTRLTVT.

This chain links TRBV15 with TRBJ2-3; 10 positions agree with TRBD2. Germline lookup yields CDR1 LNHNV and CDR2 YYDKDF (reference sequence). The CDR3 spans 17 residues. Losses at the gene ends were 1 base for V and 4 bases for J; bases not matched to a gene: 8. The DNA for the CDR3 is TGTGCCACCAGCAGAGGGGTCAGCGGGGGGGCATCAGATACGCAGTATTTT. Translating gives CATSRGVSGGASDTQYF.

This sequence joins TRBV11-2 and TRBJ2-5; D possibly corresponds to TRBD1 (6 bases). The CDR3 has 15 amino acids. Germline CDR1 reads SGHAT; CDR2 reads FQNNGV. The V end lost 3 bases, the J end lost 2 bases, and 13 bases lay between the germline ends. CDR3 sequence: CASSFLARGQETQYF. CDR3 sequence (DNA): TGTGCCAGCAGCTTCCTAGCCAGGGGACAAGAGACCCAGTACTTC.

This clone has only a few counts. At one of its ends the junction is not consistent with the germline gene, which may arise from a read error. This chain links TRBV28 with TRBJ2-4; 9 bases align to TRBD1. This CDR3 comprises 16 residues. Per the germline V gene, CDR1 is MDHEN and CDR2 is SYDVKM. The CDR3 nucleotides read TGTGCCAGCAGTCTTCGACAGGGGGAGAGGGAAAACAGTCAGTACTTC. Amino acid sequence: CASSLRQGERENSQYF. Supplemented by reference TRBV28 and TRBJ2-4, the full variable domain reads DVKVTQSSRYLVKRTGEKVFLECVQDMDHENMFWYRQDPGLGLRLIYFSYDVKMKEKGDIPEGYSVSREKKERFSLILESASTNQTSMYLCASSLRQGERENSQYFGAGTRLSVL.

The chain combines TRBV4-1 with TRBJ1-1, with TRBD1 as a possible D gene (6 bases). The V and J ends lost 2 bases and 0 bases respectively, with 13 bases between them. The CDR3 extends over 16 amino acids. Germline V CDR1 and CDR2: MGHRA, YSYEKL. The CDR3: CASSQSVDRMNTEAFF. The CDR3 DNA sequence: TGCGCCAGCAGCCAATCTGTCGACAGGATGAACACTGAAGCTTTCTTT.

The chain couples TRBV14 to TRBJ2-3; TRBD2 matches at 9 bases. The length of the CDR3 is 16 residues. The V segment lost 4 bases and the J segment 5 bases; nucleotides outside the gene matches: 10. Per the germline V gene, CDR1 is SGHDN and CDR2 is FVKESK. The CDR3 DNA follows: TGTGCCAGCAGCCGCGGGGCGGGGGGGCCCGGAGATACGCAGTATTTT. It encodes CASSRGAGGPGDTQYF.

The table lists this clone with a count of one. The V and J genes are TRBV6-6 and TRBJ2-2, with D possibly being TRBD1 (6 bases). Trimming shortened V by 5 bases and J by 1 base, and 14 bases separated the two germline ends. The CDR3 contains 16 residues. Germline V gene sequence: CDR1 MNHNY, CDR2 SVGAGI (reference sequence). DNA of the CDR3: TGTGCCAGCAGTATAGGCACAGGGTTGAACACCGGGGAGCTGTTTTTT. Its translation is CASSIGTGLNTGELFF.

The gene calls are TRBV18 and TRBJ1-1, with D possibly being TRBD1 (5 bases). V lost 8 bases and J 0 bases, leaving 13 bases between the germline ends. This CDR3 is 14 amino acids long. Germline V gene sequence: CDR1 KGHSH, CDR2 LQKENI. As DNA, the CDR3 is TGTGCCAGCCCCCCGGAGGGGATGAACACTGAAGCTTTCTTT. It codes for CASPPEGMNTEAFF.